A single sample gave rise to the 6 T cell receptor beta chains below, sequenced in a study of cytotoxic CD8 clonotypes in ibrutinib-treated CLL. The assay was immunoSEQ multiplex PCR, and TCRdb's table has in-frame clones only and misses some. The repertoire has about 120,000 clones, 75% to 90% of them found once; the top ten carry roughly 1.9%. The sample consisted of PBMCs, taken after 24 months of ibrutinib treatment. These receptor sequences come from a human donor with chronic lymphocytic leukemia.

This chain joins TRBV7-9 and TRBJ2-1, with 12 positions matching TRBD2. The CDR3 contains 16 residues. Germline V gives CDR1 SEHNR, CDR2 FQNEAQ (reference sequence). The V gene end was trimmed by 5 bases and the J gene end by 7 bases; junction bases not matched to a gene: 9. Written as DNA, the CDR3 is TGTGCCAGCAGCCCCCTCCGACTAGCGGGAGTAAATGAGCAGTTCTTC. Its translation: CASSPLRLAGVNEQFF.

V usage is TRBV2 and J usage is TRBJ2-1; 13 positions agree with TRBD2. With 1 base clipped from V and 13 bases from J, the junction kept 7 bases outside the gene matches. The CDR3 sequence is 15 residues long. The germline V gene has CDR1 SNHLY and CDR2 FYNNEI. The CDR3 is CASSEGTSGSPEQFF. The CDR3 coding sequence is TGTGCCAGCAGTGAAGGGACTAGCGGGAGCCCCGAACAGTTCTTC.

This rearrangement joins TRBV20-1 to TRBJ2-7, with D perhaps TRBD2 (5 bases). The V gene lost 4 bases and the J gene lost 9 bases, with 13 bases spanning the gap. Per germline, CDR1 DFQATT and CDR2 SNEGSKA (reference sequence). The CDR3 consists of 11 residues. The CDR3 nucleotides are TGCAGTGCTACGGGTCAACTAGGGCAGTACTTC. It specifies CSATGQLGQYF.

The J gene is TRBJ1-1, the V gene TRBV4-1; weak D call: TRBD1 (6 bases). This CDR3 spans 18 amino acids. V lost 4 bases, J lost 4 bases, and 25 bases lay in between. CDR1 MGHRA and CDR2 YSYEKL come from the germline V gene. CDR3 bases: TGCGCCAGCAGCCTGGGGGCGGGTGGATACAGTCGGGGCACTGAAGCTTTCTTT. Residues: CASSLGAGGYSRGTEAFF.

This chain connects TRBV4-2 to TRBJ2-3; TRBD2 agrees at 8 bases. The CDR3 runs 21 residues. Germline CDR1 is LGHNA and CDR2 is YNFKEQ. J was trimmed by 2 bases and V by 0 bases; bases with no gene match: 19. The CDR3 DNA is TGTGCCAGCAGCCAAGATAAGCTTAGGGGCGGGGCGGGAGGAATCACAGATACGCAGTATTTT. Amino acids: CASSQDKLRGGAGGITDTQYF.

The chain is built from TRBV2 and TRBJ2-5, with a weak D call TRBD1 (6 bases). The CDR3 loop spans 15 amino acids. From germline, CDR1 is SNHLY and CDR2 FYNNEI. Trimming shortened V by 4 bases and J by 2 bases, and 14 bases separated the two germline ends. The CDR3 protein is CASSATGLLQETQYF. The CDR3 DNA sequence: TGTGCCAGCAGTGCGACAGGCCTACTTCAAGAGACCCAGTACTTC.